The clone carrying this T cell receptor beta chain showed up just a few times. The antigen remains unidentified. CDR1 and CDR2 (germline): SGDLS, YYNGEE. V shed 4 bases and J shed 2 bases, with 13 bases lying between them. The CDR3 sequence is 14 residues long. HTBI primers from iRepertoire and Arm-PCR of CDR3 regions yielded the TCR beta libraries. Each CDR3 protein gets one entry after TCRdb re-called the multiplex PCR reads with MiXCR. Seen here are 440,000 or so distinct CDR3 sequences, under 15% observed once, and the top ten hold 16%. Time point here: newly diagnosed GD, antithyroid drugs for less than 3 months. PBMC-extracted RNA yielded the TCR library. This sample stems from a study of regulatory T cells in long-lasting Graves disease. Study-level points and caveats: Clonotypes that were public and shared totalled fewer than 3,500 in persistent patients versus 750 to 1,000 in new patients.

The sample also formed part of further work on T cells in Graves' hyperthyroidism and ophthalmopathy.

Sample: peripheral blood mononuclear cells (PBMCs), taken at new diagnosis, from a patient treated with antithyroid drugs. The V gene is TRBV9, the J gene TRBJ2-7; D is perhaps TRBD2 (6 bases). The TCR originated in a woman in her 30s with Graves disease. CDR3 in DNA: TGTGCCAGCAGCATCGGCGGAGGGGCCTACGAGCAGTACTTC. It specifies CASSIGGGAYEQYF.